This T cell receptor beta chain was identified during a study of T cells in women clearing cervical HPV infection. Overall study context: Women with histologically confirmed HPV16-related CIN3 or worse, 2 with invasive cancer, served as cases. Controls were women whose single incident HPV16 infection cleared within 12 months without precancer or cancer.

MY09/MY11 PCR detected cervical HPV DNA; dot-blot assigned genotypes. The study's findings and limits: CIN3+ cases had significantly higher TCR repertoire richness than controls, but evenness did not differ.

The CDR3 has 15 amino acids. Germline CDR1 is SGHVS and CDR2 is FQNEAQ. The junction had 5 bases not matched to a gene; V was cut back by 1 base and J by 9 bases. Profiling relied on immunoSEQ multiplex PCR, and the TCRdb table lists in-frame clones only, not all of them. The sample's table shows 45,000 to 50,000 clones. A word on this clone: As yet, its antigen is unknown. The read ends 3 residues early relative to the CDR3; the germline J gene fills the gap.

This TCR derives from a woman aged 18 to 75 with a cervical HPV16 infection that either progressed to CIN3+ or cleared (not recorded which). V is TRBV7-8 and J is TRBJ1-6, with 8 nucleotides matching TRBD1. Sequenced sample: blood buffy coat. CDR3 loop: CASSLVGQGGSPLHF. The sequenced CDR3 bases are TGTGCCAGCAGCTTAGTCGGACAGGGAGGTTCACCC.